Shown below are 26 T cell receptor beta chains from a single sample sequenced in a study of T cells after yellow fever vaccination. From the 5' RACE reads, TCRdb called clonotypes with MiXCR, one entry per CDR3 protein. The repertoire includes fewer than 400,000 distinct CDR3 sequences, more than 5.5% of them detected once, and around 16% sits in the top ten. This material consisted of PBMCs, taken 5 days after the yellow fever booster vaccination. The source of these receptors is a man aged 25 to 45 who received the YFV17D yellow fever vaccine.

V gene TRBV7-8 combines with J gene TRBJ2-1; 8 bases match TRBD2. In germline, CDR1 is SGHVS, CDR2 FQNEAQ. V lost 2 bases and J lost 5; bases outside the gene matches: 2. This CDR3 is 14 amino acids long. The CDR3 sequence is CASSLSAGDNEQFF. The CDR3 bases are TGTGCCAGCAGCTTATCAGCGGGGGACAATGAGCAGTTCTTC.

The sample holds a few counts of this clonotype. The chain joins TRBV4-3 to TRBJ2-1; TRBD1 aligns across 10 bases. The CDR3 extends over 14 amino acids. With 3 bases clipped from V and 9 bases from J, the junction kept 5 bases outside the gene matches. In germline, CDR1 is LGHNA, CDR2 YSLEER. CDR3 coding DNA: TGCGCCAGCAGCCACGGGACAGGGGTGGGTGAGCAGTTCTTC. It specifies CASSHGTGVGEQFF.

The chain links TRBV10-3 to TRBJ2-5; 10 nucleotides agree with TRBD1. Germline trimming cut 6 bases from V and 4 bases from J; bases unmatched to any gene: 14. Germline V gene lookup returns CDR1 ENHRY and CDR2 SYGVKD. CDR3 size: 17 residues. Here the CDR3 DNA reads TGTGCCATCAGCTCCCGGGTATTAGACAGGGGGCGAGAGACCCAGTACTTC. Protein product: CAISSRVLDRGRETQYF.

This clonotype has a handful of counts. This chain joins TRBV19 and TRBJ1-1; 9 positions agree with TRBD1. J gave up 2 bases and V 1 base, and 5 bases lay outside the gene matches. The CDR3 extends over 16 amino acids. Germline values: CDR1 LNHDA, CDR2 SQIVND (reference sequence). The CDR3 spells CASSIARTGANTEAFF. Here the CDR3 DNA reads TGTGCCAGTAGTATAGCAAGGACAGGGGCTAACACTGAAGCTTTCTTT.

This clonotype was detected only a few times. CDR3 DNA: TGCGCCAGCAGCTTGGGTTCGGGGCTGGGTGAAAAACTGTTTTTT. Translation gives CASSLGSGLGEKLFF. The V call is TRBV5-1, the J call TRBJ1-4; D may be TRBD1 (5 bases). Trimming stripped 0 bases from V and 7 bases from J, with 13 bases between. The germline V gene has CDR1 SGHRS and CDR2 YFSETQ. The CDR3 contains 15 residues.

Only a few counts were recorded for this clonotype. In nucleotides, the CDR3 is TGTGCCAGCAGCCAAGCCCCTAGCGGGAGTAGGCCAGATACGCAGTATTTT. It codes for CASSQAPSGSRPDTQYF. The chain combines TRBV4-2 with TRBJ2-3, with 10 bases that match TRBD2. Germline CDR1 and CDR2: LGHNA and YNFKEQ. The CDR3 length is 17 residues. V shed 1 base and J 4 bases; nucleotides not matched to a gene: 8.

The table lists this clonotype with a few counts. This chain joins TRBV11-3 and TRBJ1-1; tentative D call: TRBD1 (5 bases). Trimming stripped 9 bases from V and 6 bases from J, with 17 bases between. CDR1 and CDR2 (germline): SGHNT, YENEEA. The CDR3 consists of 13 residues. The CDR3 region is CARGTAAVPEAFF. The CDR3 DNA follows: TGTGCCAGAGGGACGGCGGCCGTCCCTGAAGCTTTCTTT.

The chain employs TRBV5-6 and TRBJ2-7; 14 bases agree with TRBD2. The CDR3 sequence is 16 residues long. V trimming: 4 bases; J trimming: 3 bases; junction bases outside the gene matches: 6. Germline V gene sequence: CDR1 SGHDT, CDR2 YYEEEE. The CDR3 region is CASSGTSGSYIYEQYF. The CDR3 DNA follows: TGTGCCAGCAGCGGGACTAGCGGGAGTTATATCTACGAGCAGTACTTC.

This clonotype has just a few counts. The V and J genes are TRBV7-2 and TRBJ2-7, with 8 bases matching TRBD1. V dropped 10 bases and J dropped 4; count of bases not matched to a gene: 18. CDR1 and CDR2 from the germline V gene are SGHTA and FQGNSA. The CDR3 runs 16 residues. The CDR3 DNA follows: TGTGCCAAAGGTCCTCAGGGGGCAAAGGGTCTTTACGAGCAGTACTTC. Protein: CAKGPQGAKGLYEQYF.

This clonotype was seen many times. The chain recombines TRBV6-5 with TRBJ2-7; TRBD2 is a possible D gene (6 bases). The CDR3 loop spans 16 amino acids. Germline CDR1 MNHEY, CDR2 SVGAGI. Trimming took off 0 bases at V and 2 bases at J, with 14 bases between the two ends. DNA of the CDR3: TGTGCCAGCAGTTACTCAGGAGGGACGGAGCCCTACGAGCAGTACTTC. As protein: CASSYSGGTEPYEQYF.

This clonotype was seen at least ten times. The chain links TRBV20-1 to TRBJ2-1; a possible D gene is TRBD2 (5 bases). Germline CDR1 and CDR2: DFQATT and SNEGSKA (reference sequence). The CDR3 is made up of 12 amino acids. Between the trimmed V and J ends, which lost 6 bases and 7 bases, there was a span of 13 bases. CDR3 in amino acids: CSARGVGNEQFF. The CDR3 coding sequence is TGCAGTGCCCGGGGTGTAGGTAATGAGCAGTTCTTC.

There are many counts of this clonotype. This chain links TRBV6-2 or TRBV6-3 with TRBJ2-1; 12 bases line up with TRBD1. The CDR3 is 17 residues long. Germline-derived CDR1 and CDR2 are MNHEY and SVGEGT. V was clipped by 6 bases and J by 8 bases; unmatched bases: 14. CDR3 nucleotide sequence: TGTGCCAGCAGCTACCAAATTCCGGGACAGGGGGCCTATGAGCAGTTCTTC. It yields the protein CASSYQIPGQGAYEQFF.

This clonotype was picked up a small number of times. V is TRBV6-5 and J is TRBJ2-4; a weak D match, TRBD2 (6 bases). The V end was cut by 4 bases, the J end by 1 base, with 11 bases between. Germline loops: CDR1 MNHEY, CDR2 SVGAGI. The CDR3 has 15 residues. DNA of the CDR3: TGTGCCAGCAGTTTTAGCGGTGGTGCCAAAAACATTCAGTACTTC. Amino acid sequence: CASSFSGGAKNIQYF.

The chain couples TRBV27 to TRBJ2-1; weak D call: TRBD2 (6 bases). The germline gives CDR1 MNHEY, CDR2 SMNVEV (reference sequence). Trimming stripped 2 bases from V and 2 bases from J, with 10 bases between. The CDR3 loop spans 15 amino acids. The DNA of the CDR3 is TGTGCCAGCAGTTTACGGGGGAGACCCTACAATGAGCAGTTCTTC. This encodes CASSLRGRPYNEQFF.

The CDR3 sequence: CASSARDFPVYNEQFF. CDR3 DNA sequence: TGTGCCAGCAGCGCCCGGGACTTTCCGGTCTACAATGAGCAGTTCTTC. The chain couples TRBV7-6 to TRBJ2-1, with a tentative D call TRBD2 (6 bases). Per the germline V gene, CDR1 is SGHVS and CDR2 is FNYEAQ. The length of the CDR3 is 16 residues. V dropped 5 bases and J dropped 3 bases, with 17 bases sitting between them.

This clonotype has only a few counts. This chain links TRBV24-1 with TRBJ2-1, with D possibly TRBD2 on 5 matching bases. Trimming removed 8 bases at V and 4 bases at J, with 11 bases between. Looked up from germline, CDR1 is KGHDR and CDR2 is SFDVKD. CDR3 length: 13 amino acids. CDR3 sequence: CATTSRGYNEQFF. DNA of the CDR3: TGTGCCACCACTTCCCGGGGTTACAATGAGCAGTTCTTC.

In this sample, this clonotype turned up many times. The chain employs TRBV12-3 or TRBV12-4 and TRBJ2-7; TRBD1 matches at 12 bases. This CDR3 is built from 14 residues. V trimming: 9 bases; J trimming: 5 bases; junction bases outside the gene matches: 8. CDR3 DNA: TGTGCCAGTTCAACCGGGACAGGGGGCAACGAGCAGTACTTC. Translated: CASSTGTGGNEQYF.

The chain couples TRBV6-5 to TRBJ2-5; D is unresolved. Germline V gene data show CDR1 as MNHEY and CDR2 as SVGAGI. CDR3 size: 13 residues. V was pared by 1 base and J by 2 bases, with 5 bases between. The CDR3 protein is CASSYLGQETQYF. The CDR3 DNA sequence: TGTGCCAGCAGTTACTTAGGGCAAGAGACCCAGTACTTC.

This clonotype was seen a few times. The CDR3 nucleotides are TGTGCCAGCAGCTGGACAGGGGTCGGCTATGGCTACACCTTC. Protein sequence: CASSWTGVGYGYTF. V and J are TRBV5-5 and TRBJ1-2, with 9 bases fitting TRBD1. This CDR3 contains 14 residues. Trimming cost V 3 bases and J 4 bases; bases outside gene matches: 4. Germline V gene sequence: CDR1 SGHKS, CDR2 YYEKEE (reference sequence).

The chain couples TRBV7-8 to TRBJ2-1; TRBD2 aligns across 10 bases. Trimming took 0 bases from V and 0 from J; bases not matched to a gene: 5. Per the germline V gene, CDR1 is SGHVS and CDR2 is FQNEAQ. The CDR3 contains 18 residues. The CDR3 bases are TGTGCCAGCAGCTTAGCCGGACTAGCGGACCCCTCCTACAATGAGCAGTTCTTC. The encoded protein is CASSLAGLADPSYNEQFF.

There are a few counts of this clonotype. This chain links TRBV28 with TRBJ1-6; 9 bases align to TRBD1. CDR1 is MDHEN and CDR2 is SYDVKM in the germline V gene. The CDR3 is 13 residues long. V was clipped by 8 bases and J by 6 bases; unmatched bases: 2. This CDR3 is CASVDRGNSPLHF. CDR3 sequence (DNA): TGTGCCAGCGTGGACAGGGGTAATTCACCCCTCCACTTT.

The CDR3 DNA reads as TGCGCCAGCAGCTTAGGTTCACAGGTCGGATGGGAGCAGTACTTC. Its translation is CASSLGSQVGWEQYF. The J gene is TRBJ2-7, the V gene TRBV5-1, with D perhaps TRBD1 (5 bases). V shed 2 bases and J shed 7 bases, with 19 bases lying between them. There are 15 residues in the CDR3. Germline V CDR1 and CDR2: SGHRS, YFSETQ.

This clonotype was found a few times. This rearrangement joins TRBV29-1 to TRBJ2-1; no reliable D call. Germline V gene sequence: CDR1 SQVTM, CDR2 ANQGSEA. This CDR3 is 10 amino acids long. Trimming removed 4 bases at V and 8 bases at J, with 6 bases between. The CDR3 region is CSVVVDEQFF. CDR3 coding DNA: TGCAGCGTTGTCGTAGATGAGCAGTTCTTC.

This clonotype was observed a handful of times. The chain combines TRBV18 with TRBJ2-5, with TRBD1 identical over 7 bases. With V trimmed by 0 bases and J by 5 bases, 6 bases remained unmatched. The CDR3 runs to 15 residues. CDR1 is KGHSH and CDR2 is LQKENI in the germline V gene. CDR3 protein: CASSPPKPTGETQYF. DNA of the CDR3: TGTGCCAGCTCACCACCGAAGCCGACAGGGGAGACCCAGTACTTC.

The J gene is TRBJ2-2, the V gene TRBV5-1, with 8 bases fitting TRBD2. Germline V gene data show CDR1 as SGHRS and CDR2 as YFSETQ. The junction had 9 bases not matched to a gene; V was cut back by 4 bases and J by 4 bases. This CDR3 is built from 16 residues. The CDR3 DNA reads TGCGCCAGCAGCCCTACTAGCGGAGGGTCCACCGGGGAGCTGTTTTTT. It is translated as CASSPTSGGSTGELFF.

This clonotype was found a few times. CDR3 residues: CASSPPGRNSYEQYF. DNA for the CDR3: TGTGCCAGCAGTCCACCGGGACGGAACTCCTACGAGCAGTACTTC. This chain uses TRBV12-3 or TRBV12-4 with TRBJ2-7; either TRBD1 or TRBD2 may fit D (5 bases each). This CDR3 is built from 15 residues. Trimming removed 5 bases at V and 0 bases at J, with 14 bases between.